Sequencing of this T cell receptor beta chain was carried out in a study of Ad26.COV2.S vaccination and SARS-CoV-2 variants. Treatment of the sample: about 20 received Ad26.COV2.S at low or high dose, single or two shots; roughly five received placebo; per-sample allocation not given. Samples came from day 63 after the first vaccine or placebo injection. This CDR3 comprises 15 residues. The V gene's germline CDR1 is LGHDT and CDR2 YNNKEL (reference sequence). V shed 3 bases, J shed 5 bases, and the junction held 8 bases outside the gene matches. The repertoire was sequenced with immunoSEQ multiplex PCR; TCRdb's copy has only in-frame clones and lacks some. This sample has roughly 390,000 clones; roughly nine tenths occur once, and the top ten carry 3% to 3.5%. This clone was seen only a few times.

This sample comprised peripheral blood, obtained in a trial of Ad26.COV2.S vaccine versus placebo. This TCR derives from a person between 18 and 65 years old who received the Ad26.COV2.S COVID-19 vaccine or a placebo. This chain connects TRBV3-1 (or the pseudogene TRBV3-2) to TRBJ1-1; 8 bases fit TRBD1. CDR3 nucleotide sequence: TGTGCCAGCAGCCAGCGACAGGGGCCAGGGACTGAAGCTTTCTTT. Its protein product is CASSQRQGPGTEAFF.